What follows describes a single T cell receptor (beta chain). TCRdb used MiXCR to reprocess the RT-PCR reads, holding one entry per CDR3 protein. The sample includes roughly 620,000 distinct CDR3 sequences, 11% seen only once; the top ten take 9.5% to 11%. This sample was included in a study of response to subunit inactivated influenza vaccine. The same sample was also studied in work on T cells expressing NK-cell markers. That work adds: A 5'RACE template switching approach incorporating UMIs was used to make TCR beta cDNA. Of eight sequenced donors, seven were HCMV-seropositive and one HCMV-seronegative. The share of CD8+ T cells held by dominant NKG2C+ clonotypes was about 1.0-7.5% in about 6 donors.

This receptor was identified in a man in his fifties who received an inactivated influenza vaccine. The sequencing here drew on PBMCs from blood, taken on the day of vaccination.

The CDR3 spells CASRMTSGQETQYF. The CDR3 DNA reads as TGTGCCAGCAGGATGACTAGCGGCCAAGAGACCCAGTACTTC. This chain links TRBV12-3 or TRBV12-4 with TRBJ2-5; TRBD2 aligns across 9 bases. The CDR3 is 14 amino acids. The V gene end was trimmed by 6 bases and the J gene end by 1 base; junction bases not matched to a gene: 3.